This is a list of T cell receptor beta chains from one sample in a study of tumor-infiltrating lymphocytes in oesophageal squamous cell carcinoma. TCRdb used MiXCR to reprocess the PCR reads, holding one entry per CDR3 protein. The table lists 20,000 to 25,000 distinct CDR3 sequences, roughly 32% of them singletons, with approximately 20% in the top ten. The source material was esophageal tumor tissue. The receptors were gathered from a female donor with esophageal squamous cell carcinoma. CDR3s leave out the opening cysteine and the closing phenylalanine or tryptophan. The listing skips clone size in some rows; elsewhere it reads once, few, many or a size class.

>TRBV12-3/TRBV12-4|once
ASRQGLAGGYEQY
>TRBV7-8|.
ASSVDSYEQY
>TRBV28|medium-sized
ASSLAGRGPDQPQH
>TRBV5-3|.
ASSRGTGGGETQY
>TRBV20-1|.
SAKTRDPTYEQY
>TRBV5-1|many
ASSLGQGDQPQH
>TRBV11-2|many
ASSSRDRGSAF
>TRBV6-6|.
ASSRDFSSYEQY
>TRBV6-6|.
ASSYWETQY
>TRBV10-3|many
AISERGSTDTQY
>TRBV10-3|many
AIKGALGGNEQF
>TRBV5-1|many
ASSVQGSNSPLH
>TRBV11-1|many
ASSSTGSSGQY
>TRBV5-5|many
ASSFYENTEAF
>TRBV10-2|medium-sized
ASRGQGHGYT
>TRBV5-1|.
ASSLAGLAHSYEQY
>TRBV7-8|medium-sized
ASSFTPMVGQYEQY
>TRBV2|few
ASSRELTDSPLH
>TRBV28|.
ASRSDREPYNEQF
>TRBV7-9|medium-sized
ASSLVRTGASYEQY
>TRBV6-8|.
AMGQGAYEQF
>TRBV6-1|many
ASKSGQHHTYEQY
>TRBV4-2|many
ASSQDQGHPNYGYT
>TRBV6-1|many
ASSADYSSYNEQY
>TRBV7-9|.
ASSYRVRGSPLH
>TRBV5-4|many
ASSLVSRASTDTQY
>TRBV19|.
ASSTTGGNQPQH
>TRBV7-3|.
ASSTLSTGTRVETQY
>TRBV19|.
ASSIGSGSYEQY
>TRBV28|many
ASTQGGEAREQF
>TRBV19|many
ASSNDRVGTEAF
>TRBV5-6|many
ASSLIGLDNEQF
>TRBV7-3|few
ASSKLAGVMDEQF
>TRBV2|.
ASSVGQISNQPQH
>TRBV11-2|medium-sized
ASSSPSGVSSYEQY
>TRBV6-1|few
ASRVGTTYNEQF
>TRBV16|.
ASSQRTGGTEAF
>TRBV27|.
ASSLSTGMETQY
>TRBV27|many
ASSPGGRGQGTGELF
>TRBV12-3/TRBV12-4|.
ASSFPAGNTEAF
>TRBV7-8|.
ASSLRTSQETQY
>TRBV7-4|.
ASSLGDNYGYTFR
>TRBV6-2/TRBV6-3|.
ASSRGAGLSYNEQF
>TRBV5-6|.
ASSRRSSTDTQY
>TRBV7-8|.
ASSLNRAENEQY
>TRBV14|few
ASSQDKGTGTSQTYEQY
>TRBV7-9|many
ASSRSGRSYNEQF
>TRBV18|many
ASSPSGLFDEQF
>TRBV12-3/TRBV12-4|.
ASSLRTRSKETQY